This record looks at one TCR beta chain sequence and its context. Its antigen is undetermined. The source of the sample is a study of graft-versus-host responses after intestinal transplantation. Study context: Isolated intestinal, liver-intestinal, or multivisceral transplants were what recipients had. Anti-thymocyte globulin induction was given to all recipients, followed by tacrolimus and steroids for about 3 years. Study results and limitations: Detection of GvH clones occurred in recipient marrow, and some had their first appearance in ileum or blood. Elevated graft-versus-host to host-versus-graft clonal ratios in allografts were recorded for patients with graft-donor T cell macrochimerism.

Profiled with immunoSEQ multiplex PCR; TCRdb holds only in-frame clones, not every one. Among roughly 97,000 clones listed, 91% were seen once. CDR1 and CDR2 (germline): SEHNR, FQNEAQ (reference sequence). Trimming took 3 bases from V and 6 from J; bases not matched to a gene: 1. The CDR3 loop spans 12 amino acids. V usage is TRBV7-9 and J usage is TRBJ2-7; 8 bases agree with TRBD1. This clonotype originated in a human donor who was the organ donor for an intestinal transplant. The sample consisted of unstimulated CD4+ T cells sorted from spleen or lymph node cells, taken before transplant. The CDR3 nucleotides are TGTGCCAGCAGCTTGGACAGGGCCGAGCAGTACTTC. Encoded protein: CASSLDRAEQYF.